A selection of T cell receptor beta chains follows, all from one sample in a study of T-cell memory formation after mild COVID-19. In TCRdb, the 5' RACE reads were re-called with MiXCR into one record per CDR3 protein. The sample has hundreds of thousands of distinct CDR3 sequences; around 13% are singletons. The sequencing input was PBMCs or a T cell subset sorted from them (not recorded which). The source is a man younger than 30 who had mild COVID-19 (a few samples of this study predate the infection). Cell type and time point are not known. Each CDR3 is given without its conserved first and last residue. Clone size is given for some rows only: seen once, a few or many times, or a class if the clone is expanded.

few	TRBV20-1	SAPTGSYGYT
few	TRBV11-2	ASSSIAGSSYEQY
.	TRBV10-3	AISESIGLGAYGYT
.	TRBV4-3	ASSQGPGKGQETQY
.	TRBV18	ASSREQGLLGNQPQH
few	TRBV4-3	ASSQRTGFLTEAF
many	TRBV20-1	SAWEQTNTGELF
many	TRBV15	ATSREGDTQY
.	TRBV10-2	ASSESVWALNTEAF
.	TRBV4-2	ASSQDGGPGVPGELF
.	TRBV6-5	ASSVGISDEQY